The 26 T cell receptor beta chains reported below all come from one sample, sequenced in a study of blood T cell repertoires in COVID-19. Using immunoSEQ multiplex PCR, the repertoire was profiled, and TCRdb retains in-frame clones only, with some absent. The table records 120,000 or so clones, roughly 89% of them present only once. The sample taken for sequencing was PBMCs or T cells enriched from blood (not recorded which). The receptors stem from a young woman who had recovered from COVID-19.

With regard to this clone: This clone may be a read error of a much larger clone one base away. CDR3 sequence: CASSSLAGGYNEQFF. Written as DNA, the CDR3 is TGTGCCAGCAGTTCCTTAGCGGGAGGCTACAATGAGCAGTTCTTC. This sequence joins TRBV7-3 and TRBJ2-1; 10 bases map to TRBD2. This CDR3 contains 15 residues. Germline V CDR1 and CDR2: SGHTA, FQGTGA. The ends lost 6 bases at V and 3 bases at J; junction bases unmatched: 5.

The chain is built from TRBV28 and TRBJ1-1; the match to TRBD1 covers 10 bases. Germline V gene data show CDR1 as MDHEN and CDR2 as SYDVKM. The CDR3 loop spans 16 amino acids. Unmatched junction bases numbered 7, after V lost 2 bases and J lost 4 bases. CDR3 amino acids: CASSLPSWTGGTEAFF. In DNA, the CDR3 is TGTGCCAGCAGTTTACCTTCTTGGACAGGGGGCACTGAAGCTTTCTTT.

The chain couples TRBV5-1 to TRBJ1-2, with TRBD1 as a possible D gene (6 bases). The CDR3 is 13 residues long. The ends were cut back, 0 bases at V and 7 bases at J, with 10 bases in the middle. Germline V gives CDR1 SGHRS, CDR2 YFSETQ. The DNA for the CDR3 is TGCGCCAGCAGCTTGGGGCAGGGGATTGGCTACACCTTC. Protein sequence: CASSLGQGIGYTF.

This clone is a singleton in its sample. The chain combines TRBV4-1 with TRBJ1-5; possible D gene TRBD1, 5 bases. CDR3 length equals 13 residues. V was shortened by 2 bases and J by 10 bases, with 12 bases between the two germline ends. Germline CDR1 MGHRA, CDR2 YSYEKL. The CDR3 bases are TGCGCCAGCAGCCAACCCCCCGGGGGACCCCAGCATTTT. Protein product: CASSQPPGGPQHF.

This clone occurred a few times. In nucleotides, the CDR3 is TGTGCCAGTAGTACCGAGAGGGCACACAATCAGCCCCAGCATTTT. Translation: CASSTERAHNQPQHF. This sequence joins TRBV19 and TRBJ1-5; D remains unclear. The CDR3 sequence is 15 residues long. The V end was cut by 4 bases, the J end by 3 bases, with 13 bases between. The germline V gene has CDR1 LNHDA and CDR2 SQIVND (reference sequence).

The chain uses TRBV5-1 and TRBJ1-6; 10 positions agree with TRBD1. CDR3 length: 16 residues. The V segment lost 3 bases and the J segment 8 bases; nucleotides outside the gene matches: 8. Germline loops: CDR1 SGHRS, CDR2 YFSETQ. The CDR3 region has the DNA TGCGCCAGCAGCTCCTCCGGGACAGGGGCGGATTCACCCCTCCACTTT. Its protein is CASSSSGTGADSPLHF.

The gene calls are TRBV18 and TRBJ1-1; D is undetermined. The CDR3 totals 12 residues. V lost 3 bases and J lost 5, with 7 bases in between. Per germline, CDR1 KGHSH and CDR2 LQKENI. The CDR3 protein is CASSPQATEAFF. CDR3 nucleotides: TGTGCCAGCTCACCGCAGGCGACTGAAGCTTTCTTT.

The V call is TRBV27, the J call TRBJ2-7; 10 nucleotides agree with TRBD2. V was pared by 6 bases and J by 1 base, with 6 bases of the junction left unmatched. Per germline, CDR1 MNHEY and CDR2 SMNVEV (reference sequence). The CDR3 contains 15 residues. The CDR3 coding sequence is TGTGCCAGCAGCATAGCGGGAGGAGCGTCCTACGAGCAGTACTTC. This encodes CASSIAGGASYEQYF.

The V gene is TRBV28, the J gene TRBJ1-5; D remains unclear. The CDR3 spans 12 residues. Trimming left V 4 bases short and J 6 bases short, with 7 bases between. The germline CDR1 and CDR2 sequences are MDHEN and SYDVKM. This CDR3 is CASSSSFQPQHF. The CDR3 nucleotides read TGTGCCAGCAGTTCCAGTTTTCAGCCCCAGCATTTT. The whole variable domain, filled in from reference TRBV28 and TRBJ1-5, reads DVKVTQSSRYLVKRTGEKVFLECVQDMDHENMFWYRQDPGLGLRLIYFSYDVKMKEKGDIPEGYSVSREKKERFSLILESASTNQTSMYLCASSSSFQPQHFGDGTRLSIL.

This clone was picked up one time. This sequence joins TRBV4-1 and TRBJ1-4; D not certain. Germline V gives CDR1 MGHRA, CDR2 YSYEKL. V was clipped by 0 bases and J by 7 bases, with 12 bases between them. This CDR3 has 15 amino acids. The CDR3 loop reads CASSQDRLTVEKLFF. The CDR3 region has the DNA TGCGCCAGCAGCCAAGATCGCCTCACTGTTGAAAAACTGTTTTTT.

By sample fraction, this clone is medium-sized. The V and J genes are TRBV6-4 and TRBJ2-3; 10 bases are a match to TRBD2. Unmatched junction bases numbered 12, after V lost 6 bases and J lost 6 bases. This CDR3 has 16 residues. Germline values: CDR1 MRHNA, CDR2 SNTAGT. CDR3 sequence: CASSSRPSGSADTQYF. CDR3 nucleotides: TGTGCCAGCAGCTCTCGCCCTAGCGGGAGTGCGGATACGCAGTATTTT.

The chain carries TRBV7-2 and TRBJ1-1, with TRBD1 as a possible D gene (6 bases). This CDR3 has 16 amino acids. Germline CDR1 SGHTA, CDR2 FQGNSA. V was shortened by 5 bases and J by 3 bases, with 19 bases between the two germline ends. CDR3 region: CASSRGLGRGDTEAFF. The CDR3 DNA reads TGTGCCAGCAGCAGGGGTCTTGGGAGGGGGGACACTGAAGCTTTCTTT. The full variable domain, rest sourced from reference TRBV7-2 and TRBJ1-1, is GAGVSQSPSNKVTEKGKDVELRCDPISGHTALYWYRQSLGQGLEFLIYFQGNSAPDKSGLPSDRFSAERTGGSVSTLTIQRTQQEDSAVYLCASSRGLGRGDTEAFFGQGTRLTVV.

The chain carries TRBV5-1 and TRBJ2-1, with TRBD2 matching 9 bases. The CDR3 covers 15 residues. Germline CDR1 and CDR2: SGHRS and YFSETQ. The V gene end was trimmed by 2 bases and the J gene end by 3 bases; junction bases not matched to a gene: 3. The CDR3 loop reads CASSFGLASYNEQFF. The CDR3 DNA reads TGCGCCAGCAGCTTTGGACTAGCGAGCTACAATGAGCAGTTCTTC.

This chain links TRBV18 with TRBJ1-3; tentative D call: TRBD1 (6 bases). The CDR3 has 16 residues. The germline gives CDR1 KGHSH, CDR2 LQKENI. V was pared by 1 base and J by 1 base, with 11 bases between. The CDR3 DNA reads TGTGCCAGCTCACCACGACAGGATGTATCTGGAAACACCATATATTTT. This encodes CASSPRQDVSGNTIYF. The full variable domain, its missing parts supplied by reference TRBV18 and TRBJ1-3, is NAGVMQNPRHLVRRRGQEARLRCSPMKGHSHVYWYRQLPEEGLKFMVYLQKENIIDESGMPKERFSAEFPKEGPSILRIQQVVRGDSAAYFCASSPRQDVSGNTIYFGEGSWLTVV.

CDR3: CAWRTGGRVGELFF. CDR3 nucleotide sequence: TGTGCCTGGAGAACAGGGGGCCGGGTCGGGGAGCTGTTTTTT. The chain joins TRBV30 to TRBJ2-2, with 9 positions matching TRBD1. The ends lost 3 bases at V and 7 bases at J; junction bases unmatched: 6. The CDR3 has 14 residues. CDR1 is GTSNPN, CDR2 SVGIG, per germline (reference sequence).

The chain employs TRBV28 and TRBJ1-2, with D tentatively TRBD1 (6 bases). The CDR3 totals 15 residues. Germline V lookup: CDR1 MDHEN, CDR2 SYDVKM. V lost 6 bases, J lost 0 bases, and 14 bases lay in between. For the CDR3, the DNA is TGTGCCAGCAGGGGGGGGGCTACATCTAACTATGGCTACACCTTC. Amino acids: CASRGGATSNYGYTF.

The CDR3 spells CASGWDRGYEQYF. CDR3 DNA sequence: TGTGCTAGTGGTTGGGACAGAGGCTACGAGCAGTACTTC. This chain uses TRBV12-5 with TRBJ2-7, with 7 nucleotides matching TRBD1. This CDR3 spans 13 amino acids. Germline V gene lookup returns CDR1 LGHNT and CDR2 FRNRAP. V dropped 4 bases and J dropped 3; count of bases not matched to a gene: 3.

DNA for the CDR3: TGCGCCAGCCGACGGGCCCCAGGGACCGGGGAGCTGTTTTTT. Amino acid sequence: CASRRAPGTGELFF. V gene TRBV5-1 combines with J gene TRBJ2-2; TRBD1 might be the D (5 bases). The germline V and J ends were trimmed by 7 bases and 5 bases, with 15 bases remaining between them. The CDR3 spans 14 residues. The germline gives CDR1 SGHRS, CDR2 YFSETQ.

V is TRBV7-9 and J is TRBJ1-2; no definite D call. Trimming pared 1 base from V and 6 bases from J, leaving 9 bases between. This CDR3 comprises 13 residues. CDR1 is SEHNR, CDR2 FQNEAQ, per germline (reference sequence). CDR3: CASSLGTVHGYTF. CDR3 DNA: TGTGCCAGCAGCTTAGGCACAGTCCATGGCTACACCTTC.

The genes are TRBV30 and TRBJ1-3; D is ambiguous. The CDR3 sequence is 13 residues long. CDR1 GTSNPN and CDR2 SVGIG come from the germline V gene (reference sequence). V was shortened by 4 bases and J by 2 bases, with 9 bases between the two germline ends. The CDR3 loop is CAWKFRAGNTIYF. The CDR3, as DNA: TGTGCCTGGAAGTTTCGGGCTGGAAACACCATATATTTT.

The chain combines TRBV7-9 with TRBJ2-7, with TRBD2 matching 14 bases. Trimming at V came to 5 bases and at J to 7 bases, leaving 13 bases not matched to a gene. The CDR3 spans 17 residues. Germline CDR1 reads SEHNR; CDR2 reads FQNEAQ (reference sequence). The CDR3 DNA reads TGTGCCAGCAGCCCCCGCCGACTAGCGGGAGGGCGGCGGGAGCAGTACTTC. As protein: CASSPRRLAGGRREQYF. The variable domain in full, completed from reference TRBV7-9 and TRBJ2-7, reads DTGVSQNPRHKITKRGQNVTFRCDPISEHNRLYWYRQTLGQGPEFLTYFQNEAQLEKSRLLSDRFSAERPKGSFSTLEIQRTEQGDSAMYLCASSPRRLAGGRREQYFGPGTRLTVT.

The chain joins TRBV13 to TRBJ1-1, with D possibly matching TRBD1 (6 bases). This CDR3 contains 15 residues. Germline values: CDR1 PRHDT, CDR2 FYEKMQ (reference sequence). The V end was cut by 5 bases, the J end by 0 bases, with 13 bases between. The CDR3 is CASSPQTGLNTEAFF. The DNA of the CDR3 is TGTGCCAGCAGCCCCCAGACAGGCCTGAACACTGAAGCTTTCTTT.

A single count supports this clone. The rearrangement uses TRBV9 and TRBJ2-1; TRBD1 matches at 9 bases. Germline lookup yields CDR1 SGDLS and CDR2 YYNGEE. J gave up 6 bases and V 4 bases, and 11 bases lay outside the gene matches. The CDR3 loop spans 16 amino acids. This chain's CDR3 is CASSSVGTGRGNEQFF. CDR3 nucleotides: TGTGCCAGCAGCTCAGTAGGGACAGGGAGGGGCAATGAGCAGTTCTTC. The variable domain in full, completed from reference TRBV9 and TRBJ2-1, reads DSGVTQTPKHLITATGQRVTLRCSPRSGDLSVYWYQQSLDQGLQFLIQYYNGEERAKGNILERFSAQQFPDLHSELNLSSLELGDSALYFCASSSVGTGRGNEQFFGPGTRLTVL.

The V gene is TRBV25-1, the J gene TRBJ2-7; 8 nucleotides agree with TRBD1. This CDR3 contains 14 residues. Germline-derived CDR1 and CDR2 are MGHDK and SYGVNS. V shed 4 bases and J 6 bases; nucleotides not matched to a gene: 8. CDR3 loop: CASSAGQGSSEQYF. The CDR3 DNA follows: TGTGCCAGCAGTGCCGGACAGGGAAGTTCCGAGCAGTACTTC.

The V call is TRBV7-9, the J call TRBJ2-1, with 9 bases fitting TRBD2. From germline, CDR1 is SEHNR and CDR2 FQNEAQ (reference sequence). Losses at the gene ends were 5 bases for V and 5 bases for J; bases not matched to a gene: 4. The CDR3 covers 14 residues. The CDR3 is CASSQGLADNEQFF. CDR3 in DNA: TGTGCCAGCAGCCAGGGACTAGCCGACAATGAGCAGTTCTTC.

This sequence joins TRBV3-1 (or the pseudogene TRBV3-2) and TRBJ2-2; no reliable D call. V shed 4 bases and J shed 8 bases, with 14 bases lying between them. CDR1 is LGHDT and CDR2 is YNNKEL in the germline V gene (reference sequence). This CDR3 is built from 14 residues. The CDR3 spells CASSPLSLRGELFF. Here the CDR3 DNA reads TGTGCCAGCAGCCCCCTTAGCCTGCGGGGGGAGCTGTTTTTT.